This TCR beta chain appears in the sequencing data of a study of PD-1 blockade in classical Hodgkin lymphoma. CDR1 is LNHNV and CDR2 is YYDKDF in the germline V gene (reference sequence). This CDR3 is 16 amino acids long. Deletions cut 0 bases from V and 4 bases from J, with 16 bases between. This sample's time point: newly diagnosed, previously untreated cHL patient sample. Thawed PBMCs were subjected to magnetic negative selection, which yielded isolated CD8+ T cells. Investigators turned to newly diagnosed, untreated classical Hodgkin lymphoma PBMCs for comparison. Measured with immunoSEQ multiplex PCR; TCRdb has only the in-frame clones, and not every one. The sample holds approximately 10,000 clones; 85% to 90% are singletons and the top ten take about 15%. A note on this clone: Its antigen remains unidentified.

Findings and limits, study-wide: Relapsed/refractory patients reportedly had lower baseline diversity than newly diagnosed patients. Still unresolved is the cause of the repertoire differences, which may be disease activity or prior therapy.

The source material was CD8+ T cells from blood. The chain has TRBV15 and TRBJ2-7; D tentatively fits TRBD1 or TRBD2 (5 bases each). The sequence was obtained from a human donor with classical Hodgkin lymphoma. The CDR3 protein is CATSRDLGPYQYEQYF. The CDR3 DNA follows: TGTGCCACCAGCAGAGATCTGGGACCGTATCAATACGAGCAGTACTTC.